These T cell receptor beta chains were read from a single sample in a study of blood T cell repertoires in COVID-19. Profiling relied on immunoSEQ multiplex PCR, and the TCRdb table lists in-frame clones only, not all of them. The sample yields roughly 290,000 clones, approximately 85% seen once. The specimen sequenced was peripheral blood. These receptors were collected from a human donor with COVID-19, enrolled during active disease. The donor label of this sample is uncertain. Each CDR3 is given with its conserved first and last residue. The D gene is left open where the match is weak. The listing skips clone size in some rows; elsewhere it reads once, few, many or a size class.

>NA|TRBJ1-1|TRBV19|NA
TGTGCCAGTAGTATAAATTCCGGGAACACTGAAGCTTTCTTT
CASSINSGNTEAFF
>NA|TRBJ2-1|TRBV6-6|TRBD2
TGTGCCAGCAGTTACCAGGCGGGACTAGGGTTCGATGAGCAGTTCTTC
CASSYQAGLGFDEQFF
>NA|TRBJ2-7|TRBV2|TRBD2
TGTGCCAGCAGTGAAGGCAGGGGACTAGCGGGCGACGAGCAGTACTTC
CASSEGRGLAGDEQYF
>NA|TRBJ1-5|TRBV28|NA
TGTGCCAGCAGTTCCCTGGGGAGGGTCCCCCTTTTTGGACAGCCCCAGCATTTT
CASSSLGRVPLFGQPQHF
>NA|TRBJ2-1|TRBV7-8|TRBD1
TGTGCCAGCAGTCCGGGACAGCTAAACAATGAGCAGTTCTTC
CASSPGQLNNEQFF
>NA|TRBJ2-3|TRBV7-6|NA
TGTGCCAGCAGCCCCATAGAAGGAGGCACAGATACGCAGTATTTT
CASSPIEGGTDTQYF
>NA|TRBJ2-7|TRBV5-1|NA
TGCGCCAGCAGCTTGGGACAGACCTTCTACGAGCAGTACTTC
CASSLGQTFYEQYF
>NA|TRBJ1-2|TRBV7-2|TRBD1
TGTGCCAGCAGCGGGACAGGGGTCTTCAGCTACACCTTC
CASSGTGVFSYTF
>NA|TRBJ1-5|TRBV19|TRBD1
TGTGCCAGTAGTTGGGACAGGAAACAGCCCCAGCATTTT
CASSWDRKQPQHF
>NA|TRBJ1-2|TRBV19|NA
TGTGCCAGTGCGGCGCAATCTAACTATGGCTACACCTTC
CASAAQSNYGYTF
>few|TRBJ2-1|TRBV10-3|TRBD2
TGTGCCATCAGTGGGGCTAGCGGGAGAGGGAATGAGCAGTTCTTC
CAISGASGRGNEQFF
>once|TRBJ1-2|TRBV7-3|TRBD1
TGTGCCAGCAGCTCGCAGCCCCGACAGGGGGTTATTCGTGGCTACACCTTC
CASSSQPRQGVIRGYTF
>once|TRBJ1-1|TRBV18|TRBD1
TGTGCCAGCTCACCAAGACAGACAGGGATGGACACTGAAGCTTTCTTT
CASSPRQTGMDTEAFF
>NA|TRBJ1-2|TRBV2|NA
TGTGCCAGCAGTGAAACGAGACCGGGTAACTATGGCTACACCTTC
CASSETRPGNYGYTF
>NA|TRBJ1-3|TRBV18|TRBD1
TGTGCCAGCTCACCACCGGCGACAGGGACAGGAAACACCATATATTTT
CASSPPATGTGNTIYF
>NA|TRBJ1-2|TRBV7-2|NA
TGTGCCAGCAGCCCTTATCCCCGGGGTGACACCTTC
CASSPYPRGDTF
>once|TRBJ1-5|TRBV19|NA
TGTGCCAGTAGTATCCAGGGAACTCAGCCCCAGCATTTT
CASSIQGTQPQHF
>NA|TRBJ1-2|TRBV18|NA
TGTGCCAGCTCACCACTACGGACTGAATATGGCTACACCTTC
CASSPLRTEYGYTF
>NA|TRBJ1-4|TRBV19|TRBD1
TGTGCCAGTAGTAAGGACAGGGGGCGAAATGAAAAACTGTTTTTT
CASSKDRGRNEKLFF
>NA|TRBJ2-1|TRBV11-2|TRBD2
TGTGCCAGCAGCTTAGCTCTACTAGCGTCTTCCTACAATGAGCAGTTCTTC
CASSLALLASSYNEQFF
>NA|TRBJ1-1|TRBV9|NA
TGTGCCAGCAGCGTAGGTCCGGGGAACACTGAAGCTTTCTTT
CASSVGPGNTEAFF
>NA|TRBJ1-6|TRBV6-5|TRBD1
TGTGCCAGCAGTTACTCCCGGACAGGGGAGAATTCACCCCTCCACTTT
CASSYSRTGENSPLHF
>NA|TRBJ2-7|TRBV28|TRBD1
TGTGCCAGCAAGGTTCCTACAGGGGGCCGGCACGAGCAGTACTTC
CASKVPTGGRHEQYF
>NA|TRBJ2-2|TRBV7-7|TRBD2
TGTGCTAGCAGCCCCGGACTAGCGGGACCTCACACCGGGGAGCTGTTTTTT
CASSPGLAGPHTGELFF
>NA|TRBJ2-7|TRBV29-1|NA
TGCAGCGTTCAACAGGTTTCCTACGAGCAGTACTTC
CSVQQVSYEQYF
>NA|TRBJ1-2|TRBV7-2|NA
TGTGCCAGCAGCTTAGGTCTTAACTATGGCTACACCTTC
CASSLGLNYGYTF
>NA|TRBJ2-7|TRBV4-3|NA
TGCGCCAGCAGCCAAGGTCGGGGCGAGCAGTACTTC
CASSQGRGEQYF
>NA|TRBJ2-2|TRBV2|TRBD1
TGTGCCAGCAGTGAAGATAGGGGGCCCGGGGAGCTGTTTTTT
CASSEDRGPGELFF
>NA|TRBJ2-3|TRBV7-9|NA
TGTGCCAGCCTTCGCGGGGCCACAGATACGCAGTATTTT
CASLRGATDTQYF
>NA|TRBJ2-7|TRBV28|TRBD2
TGTGCCAGCAGTTCACAGACTAGCGGGAGGGGGTACGAGCAGTACTTC
CASSSQTSGRGYEQYF
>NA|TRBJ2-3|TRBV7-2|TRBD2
TGTGCCAGCAGCTTCCGCGGACTAGTTTTTGATACGCAGTATTTT
CASSFRGLVFDTQYF
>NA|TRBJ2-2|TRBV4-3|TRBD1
TGCGCCAGCAGCCAAAGGACAGGGGCTAACACCGGGGAGCTGTTTTTT
CASSQRTGANTGELFF
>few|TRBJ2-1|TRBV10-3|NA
TGTGCCATCAGTGGCCCTAGAAGCGATGAGCAGTTCTTC
CAISGPRSDEQFF
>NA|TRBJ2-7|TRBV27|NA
TGTGCCAGCAGTTTATTTCTGGAGGGGCAGTACTACGAGCAGTACTTC
CASSLFLEGQYYEQYF
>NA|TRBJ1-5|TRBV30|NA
TGTGCCTGGACCGTAGGAGGGACCAATCAGCCCCAGCATTTT
CAWTVGGTNQPQHF
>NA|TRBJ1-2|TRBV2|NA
TGTGCCAGCAGTTTTTCACATTCTAACTATGGCTACACCTTC
CASSFSHSNYGYTF
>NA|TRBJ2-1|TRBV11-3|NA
TGTGCCAGCAGCATTACTAGTGCCTACAATGAGCAGTTCTTC
CASSITSAYNEQFF
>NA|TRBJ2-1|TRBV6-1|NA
TGTGCCAGCAGTGAAGCTAATTCGTATGTGTTCTTC
CASSEANSYVFF
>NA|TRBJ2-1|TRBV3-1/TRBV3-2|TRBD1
TGTGCCAGCAGCCAGTACAGGGGAAATGAGCAGTTCTTC
CASSQYRGNEQFF
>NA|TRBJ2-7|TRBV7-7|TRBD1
TGTGCTAGCGGCACCGGGACAGGGGCCGAGCAGTACTTC
CASGTGTGAEQYF
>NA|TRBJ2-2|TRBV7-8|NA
TGTGCCAGCAGCTTAGGGTGGGTCCGCGGGGCCGGGGAGCTGTTTTTT
CASSLGWVRGAGELFF
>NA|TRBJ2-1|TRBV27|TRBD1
TGTGCCAGCAGTTCGGGACAGAGCTCCTACAATGAGCAGTTCTTC
CASSSGQSSYNEQFF
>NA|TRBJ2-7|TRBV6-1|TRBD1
TGTGCCAGCAGTGAAATGGGACAGGGGAACGACGAGCAGTACTTC
CASSEMGQGNDEQYF
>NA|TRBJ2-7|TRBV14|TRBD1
TGTGCCAGCAGCCAAGTTCCCTTTACCGGGACAGCTTTCTACGAGCAGTACTTC
CASSQVPFTGTAFYEQYF
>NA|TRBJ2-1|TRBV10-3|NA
TGTGCCATCAGTGAGTCCGGAGGGCAGAGCTCCTACAATGAGCAGTTCTTC
CAISESGGQSSYNEQFF
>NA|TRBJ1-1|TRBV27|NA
TGTGCCAGCATGCGGGGGGATGATACTGAAGCTTTCTTT
CASMRGDDTEAFF
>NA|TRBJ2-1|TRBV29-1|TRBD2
TGCAGCGTTGGGCGGGAGGCGGGCGAGCAGTTCTTC
CSVGREAGEQFF
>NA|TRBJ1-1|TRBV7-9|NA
TGTGCCAGCAGCTTTCGGTACAGTCTGAATGAAGCTTTCTTT
CASSFRYSLNEAFF
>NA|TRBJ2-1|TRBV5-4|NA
TGTGCCAGCAGTTTAAACAGGGCATCCCGGGCTGGTGTCTTC
CASSLNRASRAGVF
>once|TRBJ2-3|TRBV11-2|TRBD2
TGTGCCAGCAGACCCCAGCGGGAGGGTGCAGATACGCAGTATTTT
CASRPQREGADTQYF
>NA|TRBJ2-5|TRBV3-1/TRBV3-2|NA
TGTGCCAGCAGCCTTGGCCTTACAGGGGAGACCCAGTACTTC
CASSLGLTGETQYF
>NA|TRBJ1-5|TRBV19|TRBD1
TGTGCCAGTAGCGGTACAGGGGCGGTTCAGCCCCAGCATTTT
CASSGTGAVQPQHF
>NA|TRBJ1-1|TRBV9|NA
TGTGCCAGCAGCGCAGCTGGACAGCAAGCTTTCTTT
CASSAAGQQAFF
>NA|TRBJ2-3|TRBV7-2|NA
TGTGCCAGCAGCTCGGGGACTTTTACAGATACGCAGTATTTT
CASSSGTFTDTQYF
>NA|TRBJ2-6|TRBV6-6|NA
TGTGCCAGCAGCCCTATGCCCAACGTCCTGACTTTC
CASSPMPNVLTF
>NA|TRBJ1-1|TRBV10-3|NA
TGTGCCGGGGGGGCGAACACTGAAGCTTTCTTT
CAGGANTEAFF
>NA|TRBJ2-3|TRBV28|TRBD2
TGTGCCACCCCCCCTAGCGGGAGGGCGGGCCCAGCGGATACGCAGTATTTT
CATPPSGRAGPADTQYF
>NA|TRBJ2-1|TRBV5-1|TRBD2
TGCGCCAGCAGCTTGGCCGGGTTTAGCGGGACGGGTGAGCAGTTCTTC
CASSLAGFSGTGEQFF